This T cell receptor beta chain is from a study of T cells in Graves' hyperthyroidism and ophthalmopathy. Whole-study findings and limits: Ophthalmopathy was distinguished from stable hyperthyroidism by 13 V-J signatures. Ophthalmopathy was identified by the model a median 6.5 months ahead of onset. Clonotypes that were expanded in thyroid above 0.001 mostly appeared in blood too.

From germline, CDR1 is SGHTA and CDR2 FQGNSA. The CDR3 covers 16 residues. Trimming removed 5 bases from V and 2 bases from J; junction bases left unmatched: 10. When ophthalmopathy did not progress within 18 months, Graves' hyperthyroidism was considered stable. There were TCR beta CDR3 regions amplified from RNA transcripts. Researchers ran a first-round RT-PCR on the TCR CDR3 using the HTBI primer set. Via MiXCR, TCRdb re-called the multiplex PCR reads, giving one row per CDR3 protein. The sample shows 300,000 to 400,000 distinct CDR3 sequences, over 10% of them seen only once. In its sample, this clonotype was seen many times. What it binds is unknown.

This chain uses TRBV7-2 with TRBJ2-7; TRBD2 matches at 9 bases. Input material: blood. The receptor was isolated from a woman between 18 and 29 years old with Graves' hyperthyroidism. DNA for the CDR3: TGTGCCAGCAGCCTATTTCCCAGCGGGGGGACCTACGAGCAGTACTTC. Translated, it gives CASSLFPSGGTYEQYF.